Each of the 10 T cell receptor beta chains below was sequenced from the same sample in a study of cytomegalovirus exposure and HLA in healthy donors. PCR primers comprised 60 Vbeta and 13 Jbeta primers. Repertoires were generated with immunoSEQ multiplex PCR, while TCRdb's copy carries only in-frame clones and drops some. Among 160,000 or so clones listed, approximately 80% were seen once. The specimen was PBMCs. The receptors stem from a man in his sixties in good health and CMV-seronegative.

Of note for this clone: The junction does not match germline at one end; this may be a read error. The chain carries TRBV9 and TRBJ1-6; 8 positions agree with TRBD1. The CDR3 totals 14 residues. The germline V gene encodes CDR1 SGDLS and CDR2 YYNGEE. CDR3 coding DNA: TGTGCCAGCAGCCCCCGGACAGGGCATTCACCCCTCAACTTT. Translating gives CASSPRTGHSPLNF. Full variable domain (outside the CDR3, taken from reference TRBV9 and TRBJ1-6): DSGVTQTPKHLITATGQRVTLRCSPRSGDLSVYWYQQSLDQGLQFLIQYYNGEERAKGNILERFSAQQFPDLHSELNLSSLELGDSALYFCASSPRTGHSPLNFGNGTRLTVT.

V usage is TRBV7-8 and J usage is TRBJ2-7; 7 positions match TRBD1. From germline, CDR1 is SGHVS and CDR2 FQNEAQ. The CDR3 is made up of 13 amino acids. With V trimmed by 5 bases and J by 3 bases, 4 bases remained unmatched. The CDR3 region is CASSLGQVYEQYF. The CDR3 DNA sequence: TGTGCCAGCAGCCTCGGACAGGTCTACGAGCAGTACTTC.

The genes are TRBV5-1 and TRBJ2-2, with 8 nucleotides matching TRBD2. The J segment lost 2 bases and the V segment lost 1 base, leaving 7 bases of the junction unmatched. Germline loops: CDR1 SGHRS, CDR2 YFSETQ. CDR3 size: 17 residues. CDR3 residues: CASSLRSGGPNTGELFF. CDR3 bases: TGCGCCAGCAGCTTGCGTTCGGGAGGGCCTAACACCGGGGAGCTGTTTTTT.

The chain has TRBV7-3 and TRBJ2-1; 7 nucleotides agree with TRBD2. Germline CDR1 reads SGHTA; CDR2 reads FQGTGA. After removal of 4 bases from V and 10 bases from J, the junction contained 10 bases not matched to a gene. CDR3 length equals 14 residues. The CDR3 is CASSSRLARNEQFF. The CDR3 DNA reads TGTGCCAGCAGCTCTAGACTAGCCCGGAACGAGCAGTTCTTC.

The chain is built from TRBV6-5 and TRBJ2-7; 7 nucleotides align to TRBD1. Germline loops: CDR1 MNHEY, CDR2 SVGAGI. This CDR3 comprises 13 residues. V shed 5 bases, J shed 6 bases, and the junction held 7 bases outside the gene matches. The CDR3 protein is CASSPDRDGEQYF. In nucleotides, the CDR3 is TGTGCCAGCAGTCCTGACAGGGATGGCGAGCAGTACTTC.

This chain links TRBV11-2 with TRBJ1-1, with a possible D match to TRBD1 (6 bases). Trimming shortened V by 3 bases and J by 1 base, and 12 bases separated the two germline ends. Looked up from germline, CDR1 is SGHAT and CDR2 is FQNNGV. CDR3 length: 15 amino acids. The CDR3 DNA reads TGTGCCAGCAGCTTGCTGGGACATTCGAACACTGAAGCTTTCTTT. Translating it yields CASSLLGHSNTEAFF.

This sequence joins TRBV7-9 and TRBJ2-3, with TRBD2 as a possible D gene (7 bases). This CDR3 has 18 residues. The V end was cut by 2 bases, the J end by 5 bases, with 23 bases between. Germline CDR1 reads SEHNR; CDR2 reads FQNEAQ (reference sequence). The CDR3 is CASSLIIGRGGGGDTQYF. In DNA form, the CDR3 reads TGTGCCAGCAGCTTAATTATTGGGAGAGGCGGGGGCGGAGATACGCAGTATTTT.

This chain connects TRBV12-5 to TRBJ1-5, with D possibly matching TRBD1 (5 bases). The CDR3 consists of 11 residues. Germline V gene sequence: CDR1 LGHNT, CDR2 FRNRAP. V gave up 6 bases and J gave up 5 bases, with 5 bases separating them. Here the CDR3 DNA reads TGTGCTAGTGGCAGGGATCAGCCCCAGCATTTT. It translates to CASGRDQPQHF.

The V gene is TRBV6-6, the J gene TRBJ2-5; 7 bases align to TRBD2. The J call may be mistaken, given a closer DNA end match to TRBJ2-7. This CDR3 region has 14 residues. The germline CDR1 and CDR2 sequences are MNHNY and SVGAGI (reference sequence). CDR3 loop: CASSYNGGGDEQYF. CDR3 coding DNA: TGTGCCAGCAGTTACAATGGGGGAGGGGACGAGCAGTACTTC.

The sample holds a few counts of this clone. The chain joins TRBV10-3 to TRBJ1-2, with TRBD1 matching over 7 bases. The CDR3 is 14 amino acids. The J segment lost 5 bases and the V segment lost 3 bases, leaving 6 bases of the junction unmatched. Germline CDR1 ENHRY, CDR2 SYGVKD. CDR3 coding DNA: TGTGCCATCAGTGATGGGGACAGTGGGTATGGCTACACCTTC. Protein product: CAISDGDSGYGYTF.